The clone carrying this T cell receptor (beta chain) counts as medium-sized. Its antigen is undetermined. The study tagged each TCR cDNA molecule with a unique molecular identifier. TCRdb re-called the 5' RACE reads with MiXCR, one entry per CDR3 protein. Of under 2,500 distinct CDR3 sequences listed, about 10% were seen once; the top ten hold 9.5% to 15%. The sample comes from a study of spatial heterogeneity in lung cancer. The wider study: Unique TCR and UMI combinations averaged more than ten appearances each in raw reads.

General study findings and limits: There was tracking of ubiquitous and regional nonsynonymous mutations by the respective counts of ubiquitous and regional expanded TCRs. For expanded intratumoral alpha and beta TCRs, counts tracked tumor mutation counts.

Sample time point: sample taken at primary tumor resection. Samples came from around 70 TRACERx patients with untreated early-stage lung cancer. Germline V gene lookup returns CDR1 DFQATT and CDR2 SNEGSKA (reference sequence). V was pared by 0 bases and J by 3 bases, with 9 bases between. This CDR3 has 14 amino acids. This material consisted of lung tumor tissue, taken at surgery. The receptor's source is a female donor with early-stage non-small cell lung cancer. This sequence joins TRBV20-1 and TRBJ2-1; D unresolved. The CDR3 coding sequence is TGCAGTGCTAGAGATTGGCGGAACTACAATGAGCAGTTCTTC. It yields the protein CSARDWRNYNEQFF.